The 13 T cell receptor beta chains below were found in one sample sequenced in a study of T cells in localized non-small cell lung cancer. TCRdb's copy holds only in-frame clones and misses some; the assay was immunoSEQ multiplex PCR. Here the sample spans 100,000 to 150,000 clones, about 90% being singletons. Here the sequenced sample was peripheral blood, taken before any cancer treatment. All receptors come from a female donor older than 55 with stage I lung adenocarcinoma.

The chain is built from TRBV27 and TRBJ1-1; TRBD1 agrees at 8 bases. V trimming: 4 bases; J trimming: 6 bases; junction bases outside the gene matches: 4. CDR3 size: 13 residues. Germline values: CDR1 MNHEY, CDR2 SMNVEV (reference sequence). The DNA for the CDR3 is TGTGCCAGCAGTTACCAACAGGGGGCTGAAGCTTTCTTT. Translated: CASSYQQGAEAFF.

This chain connects TRBV7-2 to TRBJ2-7, with 12 bases that match TRBD2. Trimming took 5 bases from V and 1 from J; bases not matched to a gene: 6. CDR3 length equals 16 residues. Germline V gene lookup returns CDR1 SGHTA and CDR2 FQGNSA. For the CDR3, the DNA is TGTGCCAGCAGCGCAAGAACTAGCGGGAGGTCCTACGAGCAGTACTTC. Translated: CASSARTSGRSYEQYF.

This rearrangement joins TRBV4-2 to TRBJ2-2; D is ambiguous. The CDR3 totals 12 residues. Between the trimmed V and J ends, which lost 1 base and 4 bases, there was a span of 1 base. Germline-derived CDR1 and CDR2 are LGHNA and YNFKEQ. CDR3 in amino acids: CASSQATGELFF. In nucleotides, the CDR3 is TGTGCCAGCAGCCAAGCCACCGGGGAGCTGTTTTTT.

This clone was seen more than once but under ten times. The chain carries TRBV28 and TRBJ1-5, with 8 nucleotides matching TRBD1. Germline CDR1 reads MDHEN; CDR2 reads SYDVKM. V was clipped by 7 bases and J by 5 bases; unmatched bases: 10. This CDR3 contains 15 residues. CDR3 nucleotide sequence: TGTGCCAGCACCATATGGACAGGGCAGTATCAGCCCCAGCATTTT. It yields the protein CASTIWTGQYQPQHF.

The chain has TRBV4-1 and TRBJ1-4; no definite D call. With 4 bases removed from V and 0 bases from J, the gap between germline ends came to 9 bases. The V gene's germline CDR1 is MGHRA and CDR2 YSYEKL. The CDR3 extends over 15 amino acids. The CDR3: CASSRTPATNEKLFF. CDR3 nucleotide sequence: TGCGCCAGCAGCCGGACCCCCGCAACTAATGAAAAACTGTTTTTT.

The chain combines TRBV30 with TRBJ2-1; tentative D call: TRBD2 (5 bases). The CDR3 spans 11 residues. Germline lookup yields CDR1 GTSNPN and CDR2 SVGIG (reference sequence). The V end was cut by 5 bases, the J end by 9 bases, with 11 bases between. This chain's CDR3 is CAWPRAGEQFF. The DNA of the CDR3 is TGTGCCTGGCCGAGGGCGGGTGAGCAGTTCTTC.

CDR3 sequence: CASSSNTQSGNTIYF. The CDR3 nucleotides are TGTGCCAGCAGCTCGAACACCCAGTCTGGAAACACCATATATTTT. The chain recombines TRBV11-2 with TRBJ1-3; D is unclear. Trimming removed 4 bases at V and 1 base at J, with 11 bases between. Germline V lookup: CDR1 SGHAT, CDR2 FQNNGV. The length of the CDR3 is 15 residues.

The chain recombines TRBV5-6 with TRBJ2-1; the D gene is possibly TRBD2 (5 bases). The ends were cut back, 1 base at V and 5 bases at J, with 7 bases in the middle. The CDR3 is 13 residues long. Germline V gives CDR1 SGHDT, CDR2 YYEEEE. For the CDR3, the DNA is TGTGCCAGCAGCTTGAGACTAAACAATGAGCAGTTCTTC. Translation: CASSLRLNNEQFF. The whole variable domain, remainder taken from reference TRBV5-6 and TRBJ2-1, is DAGVTQSPTHLIKTRGQQVTLRCSPKSGHDTVSWYQQALGQGPQFIFQYYEEEERQRGNFPDRFSGHQFPNYSSELNVNALLLGDSALYLCASSLRLNNEQFFGPGTRLTVL.

The V and J genes are TRBV5-4 and TRBJ2-7; no reliable D call. The CDR3 covers 14 residues. The V end lost 4 bases, the J end lost 4 bases, and 15 bases lay between the germline ends. Looked up from germline, CDR1 is SGHNT and CDR2 is YYREEE (reference sequence). The CDR3 sequence: CASSQRRTLYEQYF. The CDR3 DNA is TGTGCCAGCAGCCAACGCCGGACCCTTTACGAGCAGTACTTC. Full variable domain (outside the CDR3, taken from reference TRBV5-4 and TRBJ2-7): ETGVTQSPTHLIKTRGQQVTLRCSSQSGHNTVSWYQQALGQGPQFIFQYYREEENGRGNFPPRFSGLQFPNYSSELNVNALELDDSALYLCASSQRRTLYEQYFGPGTRLTVT.

This chain uses TRBV28 with TRBJ1-5; D unresolved. Germline V gives CDR1 MDHEN, CDR2 SYDVKM. Trimming cost V 6 bases and J 7 bases, with 13 bases left between them. There are 13 residues in the CDR3. CDR3 nucleotide sequence: TGTGCCAGCAGGGGAGGGTTTGACCAGCCCCAGCATTTT. Amino acids: CASRGGFDQPQHF.

The chain links TRBV19 to TRBJ2-3, with 7 positions matching TRBD2. This CDR3 spans 14 amino acids. Germline loops: CDR1 LNHDA, CDR2 SQIVND (reference sequence). J lost 2 bases, V lost 3 bases, and 2 bases had no gene match. CDR3 coding DNA: TGTGCCAGTAGTATCAGCGGGGCCACAGATACGCAGTATTTT. Protein sequence: CASSISGATDTQYF. Filled out from reference TRBV19 and TRBJ2-3, the complete variable domain reads DGGITQSPKYLFRKEGQNVTLSCEQNLNHDAMYWYRQDPGQGLRLIYYSQIVNDFQKGDIAEGYSVSREKKESFPLTVTSAQKNPTAFYLCASSISGATDTQYFGPGTRLTVL.

The chain carries TRBV7-2 and TRBJ2-7; D is uncertain. The germline V and J ends were trimmed by 1 base and 2 bases, with 18 bases remaining between them. There are 17 residues in the CDR3. Germline loops: CDR1 SGHTA, CDR2 FQGNSA. Written as DNA, the CDR3 is TGTGCCAGCAGCTTAGGACTCGTGAGCGATGGGGCCTACGAGCAGTACTTC. It encodes CASSLGLVSDGAYEQYF.

This clone has a handful of counts. The CDR3 region is CASSLNPAGYNEQFF. The CDR3 DNA sequence: TGTGCCAGCAGCTTAAATCCGGCGGGCTACAATGAGCAGTTCTTC. The V gene is TRBV7-3, the J gene TRBJ2-1; the D gene is possibly TRBD2 (5 bases). The CDR3 contains 15 residues. Germline V gene data show CDR1 as SGHTA and CDR2 as FQGTGA. The V and J ends lost 1 base and 3 bases respectively, with 10 bases between them.